This T cell receptor beta chain originates from a study of T-cell memory formation after mild COVID-19. Study information: The TCR clusters were mostly specific to one donor.

Using its own MiXCR run on the 5' RACE reads, TCRdb lists one record per CDR3 protein. This table has 350,000 to 400,000 distinct CDR3 sequences, 21% appearing once. Germline-derived CDR1 and CDR2 are SGHRS and YFSETQ. Deletions cut 2 bases from V and 5 bases from J, with 11 bases between. CDR3 size: 13 residues. The sequencing input was PBMCs or a T cell subset sorted from them (not recorded which). The chain joins TRBV5-1 to TRBJ2-7; D possibly corresponds to TRBD1 (6 bases). This receptor was taken from an adult woman who had mild COVID-19 (a few samples of this study predate the infection). Cell type and time point are not known. Here the CDR3 reads CASSLSGADEQYF. The CDR3 DNA reads as TGCGCCAGCAGCTTATCAGGGGCCGACGAGCAGTACTTC.